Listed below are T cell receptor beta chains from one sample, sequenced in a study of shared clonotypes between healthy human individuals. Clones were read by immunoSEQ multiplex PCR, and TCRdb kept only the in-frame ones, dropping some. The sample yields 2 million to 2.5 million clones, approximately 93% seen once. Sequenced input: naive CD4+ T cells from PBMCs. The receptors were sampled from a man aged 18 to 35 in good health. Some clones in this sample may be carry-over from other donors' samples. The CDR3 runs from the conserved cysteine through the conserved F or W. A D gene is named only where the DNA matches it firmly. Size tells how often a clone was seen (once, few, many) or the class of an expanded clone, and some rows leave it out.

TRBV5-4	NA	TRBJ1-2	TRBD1	CASSFDRDRAPGYTF
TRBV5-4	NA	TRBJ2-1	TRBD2	CASSSGLAGSYNEQFF
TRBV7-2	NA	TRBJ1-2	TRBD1	CASSPRGDSYGYTF
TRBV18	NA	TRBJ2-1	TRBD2	CASSPPRGEGLQRLAGNQQFF
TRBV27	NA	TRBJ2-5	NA	CASSLVRGETQYF
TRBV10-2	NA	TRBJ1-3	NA	CASSPDIVGNTIYF
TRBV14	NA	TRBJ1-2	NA	CASSDLKTGRAGYTF
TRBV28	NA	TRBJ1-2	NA	CASYRDTLWGYTF
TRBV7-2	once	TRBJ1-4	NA	CASSRVRVRDEKLFF
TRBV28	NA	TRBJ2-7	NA	CASSLSFGEQYF
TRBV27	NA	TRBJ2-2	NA	CASMWAGELFF
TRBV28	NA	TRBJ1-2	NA	CASSFGLDYGYTF
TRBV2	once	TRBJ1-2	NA	CASRLASGNYGYTF
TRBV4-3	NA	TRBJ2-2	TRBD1	CASSQVARGLGTGELFF
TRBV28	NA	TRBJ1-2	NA	CASTVGGGRHDYGYTF
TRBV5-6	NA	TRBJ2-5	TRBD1	CASSLRSTGEETQYF
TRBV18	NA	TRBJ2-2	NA	CASSPSSLNTGELFF
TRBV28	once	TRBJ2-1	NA	CASSTPAVLYNEQFF
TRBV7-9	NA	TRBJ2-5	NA	CASSATTQVWQTQYF
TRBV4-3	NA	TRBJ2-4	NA	CASSQDVVSAALAKNIQYF
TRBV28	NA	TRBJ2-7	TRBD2	CASRPSGGRREQYF
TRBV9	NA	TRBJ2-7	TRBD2	CASSVTSRTSGRGEQYF
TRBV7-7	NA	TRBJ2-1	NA	CASSPGSRVGNEQFF
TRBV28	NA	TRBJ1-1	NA	CASIRLNTEAFF